This TCR beta chain was sequenced for a study of spatial heterogeneity in lung cancer. Study-level background: Raw sequencing reads included, on average, more than 9.5 appearances of each unique TCR and UMI combination.

This clonotype was seen at least ten times. Its target is unknown. The library protocol tagged each TCR cDNA with a unique molecular identifier. TCRdb reprocessed the 5' RACE reads with MiXCR, giving one entry per CDR3 protein. This table has 3,500 to 5,500 distinct CDR3 sequences, around a tenth appearing once. As to time point: sample taken at primary tumor resection. TCRs were sequenced from unsorted whole RNA of tumor, nontumor lung or PBMC. Donors were about 70 untreated early-stage non-small cell lung cancer patients. Study results and limitations: Ubiquitous, expanded tumor-derived TCRs were more frequently observed in blood at resection than at follow-up.

The germline V and J ends were trimmed by 0 bases and 8 bases, with 11 bases remaining between them. CDR3 size: 13 residues. CDR1 is SGHRS, CDR2 YFSETQ, per germline. The genes are TRBV5-1 and TRBJ1-2; D is unresolved. The receptor was isolated from a male donor with early-stage non-small cell lung cancer. This material consisted of PBMCs, taken at surgery. CDR3 sequence: CASSLDTSRGYTF. The CDR3 region has the DNA TGCGCCAGCAGCTTGGACACCTCCAGGGGCTACACCTTC.